The T cell receptor (beta chain) described here comes from a study of shared clonotypes between healthy human individuals. Germline V gives CDR1 SGHTS, CDR2 YDEGEE. This CDR3 spans 14 amino acids. Trimming took 1 base from V and 0 from J, leaving 8 bases between them. General study results and limits: Tissues were not sampled, only blood, and their repertoires likely differ.

Clones were sequenced by immunoSEQ multiplex PCR, and TCRdb holds only the in-frame ones, with some missing. The data hold around 690,000 clones, with about nine tenths observed a single time. Notes on this clone: The antigen remains unidentified.

The sequencing sample was made of memory CD8+ T cells from PBMCs. Subset described: CD45RO+ cells pooled with CCR7-negative TemRA cells. The source of this sequence is a man younger than 35 in good health. Some clones in this sample may be carry-over from other donors' samples. This chain connects TRBV5-8 to TRBJ2-7, with unresolved D. In nucleotides, the CDR3 is TGTGCCAGCAGCTTGAAGCAGAGCTCCTACGAGCAGTACTTC. Translating gives CASSLKQSSYEQYF.